This T cell receptor beta chain was profiled in a study of blood T cells in healthy people across ages. Study results and caveats: Diversity figures derived from one million T cells were judged to underestimate the true value. Long-lived donors carried more naive CD4+ cells and greater diversity than aged donors. Possibly, changes in expanded clonotypes were confounded because donor CMV status was unknown.

The authors ran a second PCR of roughly 6 to 12 cycles using a sample-barcoded 5' primer and a J-beta primer mix. TCRdb ran MiXCR on the 5' RACE reads and lists one entry per CDR3 protein. Here the sample spans about 780,000 distinct CDR3 sequences, under 80% being singletons. Total RNA, at least 5 micrograms per sample, was extracted from PBMCs. Turning to this clonotype: Its antigen is unidentified.

Sequenced input: blood. The receptor's source is a man aged 30 to 45 in good health.

CDR3: CASSFSLGETDTQYF. For the CDR3, the DNA is TGTGCCAGCAGTTTTTCCCTGGGGGAAACAGATACGCAGTATTTT. The rearrangement joins TRBV2 to TRBJ2-3; either TRBD1 or TRBD2 may fit D (5 bases each). The CDR3 contains 15 residues. Trimming removed 5 bases from V and 3 bases from J, with 15 bases in between. Germline loops: CDR1 SNHLY, CDR2 FYNNEI.